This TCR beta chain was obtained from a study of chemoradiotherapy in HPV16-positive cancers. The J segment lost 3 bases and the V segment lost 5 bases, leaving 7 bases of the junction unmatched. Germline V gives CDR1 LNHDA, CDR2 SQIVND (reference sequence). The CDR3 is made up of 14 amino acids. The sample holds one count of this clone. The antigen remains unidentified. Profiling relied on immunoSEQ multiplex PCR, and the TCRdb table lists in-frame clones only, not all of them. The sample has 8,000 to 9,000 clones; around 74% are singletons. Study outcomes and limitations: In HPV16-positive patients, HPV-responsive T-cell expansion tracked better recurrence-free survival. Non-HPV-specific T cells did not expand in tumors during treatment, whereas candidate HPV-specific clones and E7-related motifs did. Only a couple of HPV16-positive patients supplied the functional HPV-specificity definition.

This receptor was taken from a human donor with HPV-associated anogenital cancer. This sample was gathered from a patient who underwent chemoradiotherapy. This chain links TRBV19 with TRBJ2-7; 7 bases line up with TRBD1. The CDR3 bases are TGTGCCAGTAGTCCCATGGACAGGAGCTACGAGCAGTACTTC. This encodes CASSPMDRSYEQYF.